This T cell receptor (beta chain) came from a study of cytomegalovirus exposure and HLA in healthy donors (dated by TCRdb to between 2016 and 2019). About the full investigation: An earlier analysis of roughly 500 of the donors reported approximately 270 Gb of sequence data and roughly 100 million unique TCR beta sequences from about 179 million T cells. HLA typing covered class I and class II loci at four-digit resolution. The later analysis used no new phenotypic data to find candidate immune exposures, relying instead on TCR beta sequences and their occurrence across donors. In a later genetic analysis, genome-wide SNP genotypes for about three fifths of the roughly 670 donors were used, and that subset was treated as a discovery cohort. To predict cytomegalovirus infection status, the study brought together high-throughput TCR immunosequencing, statistical association of individual TCRs with disease status, and machine learning. About 330 gigabases of sequencing data and 70 million to 100 million unique TCR sequences made up an early release that covered approximately 650 HLA-typed donors. Every discovery cohort repertoire had been produced on one sequencing platform. Of the roughly 400 genotyped donors, more than 75% were placed in the genetic ancestry cluster associated with self-reported Caucasian donors. The study was designed to test whether signatures of past pathogen exposure could be identified by cataloging public T cell receptors. The study used immunosequencing to profile the T cell repertoires of hundreds of subjects and linked those repertoires to cytomegalovirus serostatus. To study patterns of TCR occurrence, a later analysis re-analyzed previously published TCR beta repertoires from 666 donors and added high-resolution HLA genotyping. Four or five DR-DQ haplotypes were handled as single units for association and clustering because linkage in the cohort was strong. Along with the approximately 600-subject first cohort, a separate validation cohort of approximately 110 different subjects was used. An earlier analysis of around 580 of the donors used high-throughput TCR beta sequencing to judge whether each TCR beta V gene segment behaved as functional or pseudogenic. On average, around 240,000 unique TCR beta nucleotide sequences were sequenced per donor among some 420 genotyped donors of the cohort, with roughly 18% of those sequences being non-productive. Donor age, sex, ethnicity and CMV serostatus were collected together with the repertoire data. The number of donors typed differed by locus, with about 629-640 for A, B, C, DRB1 and DQB1, around 560 for DQA1, 606 for DPA1, and around 460 for DPB1. Study-level results and caveats: A further reported finding was that TCR beta sequences accurately predicted the HLA-A and HLA-B alleles for most subjects in the first cohort. In a later genetic analysis, a missense DCLRE1C variant was associated with V-gene and J-gene trimming of TCR beta chains, and the association was replicated in an independent cohort. According to a later analysis, parvovirus B19, influenza, CMV and Epstein-Barr virus appeared linked to several top co-occurrence clusters. The sequencing pipeline was judged likely to have produced a cluster of highly shared sequence variants as a technical artifact. The classifier was reported to diagnose cytomegalovirus status with high specificity and sensitivity in both the original and validation cohorts. The cohort was sequenced for TCR beta chains only, and without alpha or paired-chain data the features that could be detected were limited. The study gave a list of under 200 TCR beta chains associated with cytomegalovirus. According to a later analysis, most CMV-associated TCR beta chains appeared to be HLA-restricted, and the HLA associations seemed to be driven largely by CMV exposure. Immune exposure information for the cohort was limited to CMV serostatus. Linkage disequilibrium might explain the correlated functional status among segregating V segments, but an unknown experimental factor could not be ruled out. The authors suggested that the approach could potentially be extended to other disease states and immunological phenotypes. Because counts were too low, approximately 15 rarely observed V segments, including chromosome 9 orphons, were excluded from the earlier analysis of a few hundred of the donors. HLA typing was unavailable for some donors at each locus, so association tests used only the typed subset. A later analysis found that HLA-associated TCR beta chains were more clonally expanded and had lower generation probabilities than equally common non-associated chains. In a later genetic analysis, fewer N-insertions in productive TCRs were reported among donors in an Asian-associated ancestry cluster than the roughly 700-donor mean. At a false discovery rate of 0.05, a later analysis linked under 20,000 TCR beta sequences to specific HLA alleles. In vitro tests confirmed that a few of the cytomegalovirus-associated TCR beta chains recognize cytomegalovirus antigens. When HLA alleles, especially DR and DQ, strongly co-occurred, attributing TCR associations to individual alleles was difficult. Presence/absence analyses assumed roughly uniform sequencing depth across donors, an assumption that may not hold. An earlier analysis of approximately 540 of the donors showed that most TCR beta V segments appeared in productive rearrangements either about 87% or about 30% of the time, which broadly matched IMGT annotations. A later analysis found that TCR association rates varied across HLA loci, with DRB1 alleles showing the most associated TCRs and HLA-C alleles the fewest. Most TCR sequences were observed very rarely across donors, whereas some public TCRs were present in many individuals.

The cohort consisted of 600 to 750 healthy bone marrow donors. At the time of sampling, every cohort member was nominally healthy, though immune exposures that went unrecorded were likely present. The donor tested CMV seronegative, placing the donor among the 352 seronegative members of the cohort. A peripheral blood sample was collected from each donor, and TCR beta sequencing was performed on peripheral blood mononuclear cells. The Qiagen DNeasy Blood Extraction Kit was used to extract genomic DNA from the blood cell samples. Libraries were prepared through the immunoSEQ multiplex PCR assay. The multiplex PCR relied on a mix of 60 forward primers for TCR Vbeta segments and 13 reverse primers for TCR Jbeta segments. The CDR3 region of rearranged TCR beta genes was amplified from genomic DNA with a multiplex PCR assay. The Illumina HiSeq System was used to sequence the amplified TCR beta libraries as 87-base-pair reads. In the paper's pipeline: Across the 600 to 700 repertoires, a later analysis counted roughly 84 million unique TCR beta chains, some 11 million of which were shared by at least two donors. Raw reads were error-corrected and collapsed into unique sequences with a nearest-neighbor algorithm that merged closely related sequences to remove PCR and sequencing errors. CDR3 sequences were aligned to IMGT reference sequences to assign V, D and J gene segments. For a sequence to be retained, a match of at least six nucleotides to both a V gene segment and a J gene segment was required. Rearrangements were called productive when the CDR3 lacked stop codons and stayed in frame with V and J; all others were non-productive. Following IMGT convention, CDR3 was defined as the stretch from the second conserved V-encoded cysteine up to the conserved J-encoded phenylalanine. The earlier analysis of 450 to 750 of the donors excluded any sequence lacking an unambiguous match to a single V gene segment. An earlier analysis of several hundred of the donors called V segments functional above 56.7% productive rearrangements and segregating when the between-donor standard deviation exceeded 5%. A statistical classification framework was developed to diagnose cytomegalovirus status using the catalog of TCR beta chain sequences. In a later analysis, TCR nucleotide sequences were compared against IMGT/GENE-DB human TR gene sequences so that V and J genes could be assigned. In a later analysis, CDR3 sequences and most-parsimonious VDJ recombination scenarios were assigned using the TCRdist pipeline. In a later analysis, each TCR beta chain was defined by its CDR3 amino acid sequence together with its V-gene family, and reads lacking a unique V-gene family were excluded. In a later analysis, 450 to 600 highly shared, low-generation-probability nucleotide sequences were removed to address suspected cross-contamination and a sequencing artifact. In a later analysis, a clonal expansion index was calculated for each public chain from normalized within-repertoire ranks of inferred template counts. In a later analysis, generation probabilities were computed using a VDJ recombination model fitted to out-of-frame rearrangements, and the results were checked against IGoR. A later analysis scored TCR-TCR, TCR-HLA and TCR-CMV co-occurrence with hypergeometric tests, applying a repertoire-size bias correction to TCR pairs. In a later analysis, false discovery rates were estimated by permuting HLA or CMV assignments 20 times. In a later analysis, co-occurring TCRs were grouped using DBSCAN, and TCRdist sequence similarity was added for clustering within HLA-allele-positive subsets. Repertoires with fewer than 30,000 or more than 120,000 public chains, plus five repertoires with anomalous nucleotide sharing, were excluded from co-occurrence clustering. Entries here come from immuneACCESS through TCRdb and include only in-frame sequences with V and J called. Some clones fail to appear in such tables; in the studies checked, an unresolved V gene covers under half of the shortfall, and the cause of the remainder is unknown. The DNA was the basis for D and trimming; V, J and clone size are from that table. The sample records fewer than 150,000 clones, roughly three quarters of which are singletons. The top ten clones comprise approximately 4% of the sample.

Regarding this clone: What this receptor recognizes is not known. Qualities for individual bases were not recorded, and no much larger clone is one base off.

The source is a man aged 18 to 35 in good health and CMV-seronegative. Sequenced input: PBMCs.

CDR3 region: CASSPSLGQNNEQFF. The nucleotide sequence is given as TGTGCCAGCAGTCCATCTCTGGGACAGAACAATGAGCAGTTCTTC. The sequence joins TRBV6-5 to TRBJ2-1, and TRBD1 matches 7 of the central bases. The germline V and J ends show losses of 5 bases and 5 bases respectively, and no gene match explains 9 bases of the junction. Per the germline V gene, MNHEY is the CDR1 and SVGAGI is the CDR2. Counted from cysteine to phenylalanine, this CDR3 has 15 amino acids. Only CDR3 DNA is held: 45 bases, read in frame from base 1.